The sequence of this T cell receptor (beta chain) was determined in a study (dated by TCRdb to between 2015 and 2017). About the investigation overall: The study tested whether tumor-infiltrating Tregs in breast cancer are recruited from blood Tregs or converted in situ from other CD4+ T cell subsets.

Full-length TCR variable regions were amplified by 5' RACE PCR using constant-region reverse primers, and then by semi-nested PCR using Nested Universal Primer A. The ReliaPrep RNA Cell Miniprep System was used to extract total RNA, which was then reverse transcribed into 5'RACE-ready cDNA with the SMARTer RACE 5'/3' Kit. Full-length TCR alpha and beta libraries were barcoded with multiplex adaptors and sequenced on an Illumina MiSeq. In the original analysis: For each of nine subset-tissue groups, sequencing data from the five patients were pooled, and the groups were compared by unsupervised clustering of TCR gene usage. Repertoire similarity was calculated with the Morisita-Horn index, weighting shared sequences by their contribution to each repertoire. Through fastp at Q25 and MiXCR, TCRdb rebuilt clones from the public reads, retaining in-frame beta chains. Every distinct CDR3 protein forms one entry, paired with its most common genes and DNA. The V and J calls come from TCRdb's annotation, not from the publication. This sample gives about 32,000 distinct CDR3 sequences in total; approximately 30% of them show up just once. The ten biggest clones cover less than 2.5% of the sample.

Results the study describes overall, beyond this receptor: Tumor-infiltrating Treg TCR alpha and beta sequences overlapped most with tumor naive CD4+ T cells, then with blood naive CD4+ T cells. In terms of TCR gene usage, tumor memory CD4+ T cells clustered together with blood and lymph node memory CD4+ cells, as well as with lymph node naive CD4+ cells. The larger-cohort validation was restricted to a single TCR beta V-J rearrangement rather than whole repertoires.

Tregs were isolated as CD4+CD25+CD127-/low cells. Tregs, naive and memory CD4+ T cells from tumor, blood and ipsilateral draining lymph nodes of five or six breast cancer patients underwent full-length TCR alpha and beta sequencing. Tumor tissue and lymph nodes from ipsilateral axillary dissection were perfused with PBS, minced and digested with collagenase I and hyaluronidase. Sorted cell populations were confirmed by FACS to exceed 90% purity. With respect to this clonotype: The antigen it binds to is not known. There are no base qualities to consult, and no much larger clone falls within one base.

This TCR was recovered from a female donor with breast cancer. The specimen was tumor-infiltrating Tregs sorted from the breast tumor.

In nucleotide form, the sequence is TGTGCCAGCAGGCCTAGCGGGAGAATAGCAGATACGCAGTATTTT. Its translation is CASRPSGRIADTQYF. The chain employs TRBV7-9 and TRBJ2-3; 10 middle bases align to TRBD2. CDR1 and CDR2 (SEHNR, FQNEAQ) derive from the germline V gene (reference sequence). V has 6 bases trimmed and J has 4 bases trimmed; junction bases matching no gene number 7. The CDR3 runs 15 residues from the cysteine to the phenylalanine. Only the CDR3 DNA is retained, 45 bases long and in frame from the first base.